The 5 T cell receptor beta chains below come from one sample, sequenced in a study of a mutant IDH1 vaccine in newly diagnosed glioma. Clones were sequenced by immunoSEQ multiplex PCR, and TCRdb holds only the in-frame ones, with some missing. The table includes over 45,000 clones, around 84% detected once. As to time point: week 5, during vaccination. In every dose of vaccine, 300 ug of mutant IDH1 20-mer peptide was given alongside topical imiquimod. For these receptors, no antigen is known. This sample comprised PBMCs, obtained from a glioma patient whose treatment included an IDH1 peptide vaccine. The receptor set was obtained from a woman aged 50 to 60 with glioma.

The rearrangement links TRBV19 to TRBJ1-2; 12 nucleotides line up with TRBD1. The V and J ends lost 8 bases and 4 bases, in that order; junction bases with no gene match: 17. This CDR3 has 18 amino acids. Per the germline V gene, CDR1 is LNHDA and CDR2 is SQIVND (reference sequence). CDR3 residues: CASAPRGGDRGPVYGYTF. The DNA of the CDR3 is TGTGCCAGTGCTCCTCGAGGTGGGGACAGGGGGCCGGTCTATGGCTACACCTTC.

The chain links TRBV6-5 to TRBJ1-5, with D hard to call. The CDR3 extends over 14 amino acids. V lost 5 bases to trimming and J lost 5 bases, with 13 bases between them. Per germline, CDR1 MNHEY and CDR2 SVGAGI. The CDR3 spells CASSRPGPDQPQHF. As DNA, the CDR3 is TGTGCCAGCAGTCGACCGGGCCCTGATCAGCCCCAGCATTTT.

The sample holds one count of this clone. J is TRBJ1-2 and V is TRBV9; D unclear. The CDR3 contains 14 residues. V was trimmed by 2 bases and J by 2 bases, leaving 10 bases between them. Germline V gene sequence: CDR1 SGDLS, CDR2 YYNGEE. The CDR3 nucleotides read TGTGCCAGCAGCGTCCTACCTCCGAACTATGGCTACACCTTC. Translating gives CASSVLPPNYGYTF.

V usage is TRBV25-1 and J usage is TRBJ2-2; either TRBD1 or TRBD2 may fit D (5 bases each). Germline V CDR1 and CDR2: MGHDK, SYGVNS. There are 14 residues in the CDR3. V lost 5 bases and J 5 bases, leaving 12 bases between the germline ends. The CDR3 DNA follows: TGTGCCAGCAGTCCGGGACGGGCGACCGGGGAGCTGTTTTTT. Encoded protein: CASSPGRATGELFF.

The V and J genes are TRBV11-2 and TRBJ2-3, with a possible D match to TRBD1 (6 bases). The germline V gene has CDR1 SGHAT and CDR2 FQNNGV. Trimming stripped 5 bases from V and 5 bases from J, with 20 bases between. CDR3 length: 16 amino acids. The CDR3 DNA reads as TGTGCCAGCAGCCTAAGGACAGACGGGTGGGTAGATACGCAGTATTTT. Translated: CASSLRTDGWVDTQYF.